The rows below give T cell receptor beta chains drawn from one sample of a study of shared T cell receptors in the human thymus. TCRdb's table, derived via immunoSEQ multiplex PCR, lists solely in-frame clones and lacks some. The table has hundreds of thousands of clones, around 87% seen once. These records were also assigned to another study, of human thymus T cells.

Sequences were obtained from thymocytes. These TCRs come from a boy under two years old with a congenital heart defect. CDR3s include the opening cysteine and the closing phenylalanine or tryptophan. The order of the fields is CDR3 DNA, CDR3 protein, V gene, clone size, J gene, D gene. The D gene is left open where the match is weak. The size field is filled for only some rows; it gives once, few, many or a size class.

TGCGCCAGCAGCCCCTTACCCGGGACTAGGAGTGGCCACGAGCAGTACTTC CASSPLPGTRSGHEQYF TRBV4-3 . TRBJ2-7 TRBD2
TGTGCCAGCAGTGACGTACGGTGCCAGAGGTACGAGCAGTACTTC CASSDVRCQRYEQYF TRBV6-4 . TRBJ2-7 .
TGTGCCAGCAGATTAGCGGGGAGCTCCTACGAGCAGTACTTC CASRLAGSSYEQYF TRBV6-4 few TRBJ2-7 TRBD2
TGTGCCAGCAGCTTGGGTCGGACAAATAGTTACACCGGGGAGCTGTTTTTT CASSLGRTNSYTGELFF TRBV5-6 . TRBJ2-2 .
TGTGCCAGCAGCCCGGACACTGGGGCCAACGTCCTGACTTTC CASSPDTGANVLTF TRBV7-8 . TRBJ2-6 .
TGTGCCAGCAGCCGGGACAGGGAAAAAACCTATGGCTACACCTTC CASSRDREKTYGYTF TRBV4-2 . TRBJ1-2 TRBD1
TGTGCCAGCAGCTCTAGCGGGAGCACAGATACGCAGTATTTT CASSSSGSTDTQYF TRBV5-4 . TRBJ2-3 TRBD2
TGCGCCAGCAGCCCGGGGGAAGAGACCCAGTACTTC CASSPGEETQYF TRBV5-1 . TRBJ2-5 .
TGTGCCAGCAGGGAATATAGCAATCAGCCCCAGCATTTT CASREYSNQPQHF TRBV2 . TRBJ1-5 .
TGTGCCAGCAGTTTCCAGGGGGTGGGAGGTCTCGAGCAGTACTTC CASSFQGVGGLEQYF TRBV27 . TRBJ2-7 .
TGTGCCAGTAGTTTCCGGACTAGCCGCTACGAGCAGTACTTC CASSFRTSRYEQYF TRBV19 . TRBJ2-7 TRBD2
TGTGCCGGCAGCGGGGTCCCCGATGGTCAGGGAGGGACCTACGAGCAGTACTTC CAGSGVPDGQGGTYEQYF TRBV5-6 . TRBJ2-7 TRBD2
TGTGCCAGCAGCTCCCCCCGACTAGCGGGGGGGACAGATACGCAGTATTTT CASSSPRLAGGTDTQYF TRBV21-1 . TRBJ2-3 .
TGTGCCAGCAGTTTATCAAGAATGGGACAGGGTGGCGAAAAACTGTTTTTT CASSLSRMGQGGEKLFF TRBV28 . TRBJ1-4 TRBD1
TGTGCCAGCAGCCTCAGGACAGGGCCCGAGCAGTACTTC CASSLRTGPEQYF TRBV5-8 . TRBJ2-7 TRBD1
TGCGCCAGCAGCCCACGGGGACTAGCGGGAGAGGATTTGGGAGAGACCCAGTACTTC CASSPRGLAGEDLGETQYF TRBV4-3 . TRBJ2-5 TRBD2
TGTGCCAGCAGAAGTATAAGGGGGCTAAGAAATCAGCCCCAGCATTTT CASRSIRGLRNQPQHF TRBV28 . TRBJ1-5 TRBD1
TGCGCCAGCAGCTTCGGGACAGGGTACCCAACCTACGAGCAGTACTTC CASSFGTGYPTYEQYF TRBV5-1 . TRBJ2-7 TRBD1
TGTGCCAGCAGTGCGACAGGGGATGGCTACACCTTC CASSATGDGYTF TRBV6-4 . TRBJ1-2 TRBD1
TGTGCCAGTAGTATAAGGAGGAATGTGGGGAATGAGCAGTTCTTC CASSIRRNVGNEQFF TRBV19 . TRBJ2-1 .
TGTGCCACCAGCAAAGAACGGACACCCTCTTTGGGGGAGACCCAGTACTTC CATSKERTPSLGETQYF TRBV15 once TRBJ2-5 .
TGCGCCAGCAGCCGGCCCGGTAGCGGGATCACAGATACGCAGTATTTT CASSRPGSGITDTQYF TRBV4-1 . TRBJ2-3 TRBD2
TGTGCCAGCAGCCAAGCAAAGGGACTAGCGGGAGGAGGGGATTGTGGGCAAGAGACCCAGTACTTC CASSQAKGLAGGGDCGQETQYF TRBV4-2 once TRBJ2-5 TRBD2
TGTGCCAGCAGTCCAGGGGGCTGGTATGGCACTGAAAAACTGTTTTTT CASSPGGWYGTEKLFF TRBV27 once TRBJ1-4 TRBD1
TGTGCCAGCTCAACTCGGACTAAGGTCGGGGAGCAGTACTTC CASSTRTKVGEQYF TRBV18 . TRBJ2-7 .
TGTGCCAGCACCGGAGCGGAGGCGAACACCGGGGAGCTGTTTTTT CASTGAEANTGELFF TRBV19 once TRBJ2-2 .
TGTGCCAGCAGTATGGGACAGGGTCTCACAGATACGCAGTATTTT CASSMGQGLTDTQYF TRBV28 once TRBJ2-3 TRBD1
TGTGCCAGCAGCTTAGCCCTCGAAGGGAGATGGGAGCAGTACTTC CASSLALEGRWEQYF TRBV7-2 . TRBJ2-7 .
TGTGCCAGCTCACCCCGGGAGGGGCAAGAGACCCAGTACTTC CASSPREGQETQYF TRBV18 . TRBJ2-5 TRBD2
TGCAGCGTTCTGGGAGGATCGAATCAGCCCCAGCATTTT CSVLGGSNQPQHF TRBV29-1 . TRBJ1-5 .
TGTGCCAGCAGCCAAGAAATATCCGGGACAGGGGTTTACAATGAGCAGTTCTTC CASSQEISGTGVYNEQFF TRBV4-2 . TRBJ2-1 TRBD1
TGTGCCAGCAGTTCGGGGAAACCGAACACCGGGGAGCTGTTTTTT CASSSGKPNTGELFF TRBV27 . TRBJ2-2 .
TGTGCCAGCATGGGACTAGCGGGAGGTGAGCAGTTCTTC CASMGLAGGEQFF TRBV2 few TRBJ2-1 TRBD2
TGTGCCAGCAGCTTAGCACGGGTTGTGAACACTGAAGCTTTCTTT CASSLARVVNTEAFF TRBV7-2 . TRBJ1-1 .
TGTGCCTGGAGTGTACTTTTATGGGGAGCCTACGAGCAGTACTTC CAWSVLLWGAYEQYF TRBV30 . TRBJ2-7 .
TGTGCCAGCAGTGAAGGGTCGGGTTCCGATACGCAGTATTTT CASSEGSGSDTQYF TRBV25-1 . TRBJ2-3 .
TGTGCCAGCAGAGCCCCCTCTGCCTTCTCCTACAATGAGCAGTTCTTC CASRAPSAFSYNEQFF TRBV28 . TRBJ2-1 .
TGTGCCAGCAGCCCCCCGGGGGTCGTCTGGTACGAGCAGTACTTC CASSPPGVVWYEQYF TRBV7-8 . TRBJ2-7 .
TGTGCCAGTAGTATAAACAGGGTTGGGAACACTGAAGCTTTCTTT CASSINRVGNTEAFF TRBV19 few TRBJ1-1 .
TGTGCCAGCTCAAACACCGGGAGAGGCTCCTACAATGAGCAGTTCTTC CASSNTGRGSYNEQFF TRBV21-1 . TRBJ2-1 .
TGTGCCAGCACCCACCACAGGAACCCCAACGAGCAGTACTTC CASTHHRNPNEQYF TRBV5-4 . TRBJ2-7 .
TGCGCCAGCAGCTTGGGTGGGGCGGAGCTGTTTTTT CASSLGGAELFF TRBV5-1 few TRBJ2-2 .
TGTGCCTGTCCCGGGACTAGCGGAAGCCCCCCCTACGAGCAGTACTTC CACPGTSGSPPYEQYF TRBV30 . TRBJ2-7 TRBD2
TGTGCCAGCAGTTCGGGACTAGCGGGTGAGCAGTTCTTC CASSSGLAGEQFF TRBV28 . TRBJ2-1 TRBD2
TGTGCCAGCAGCCGCGTGCTAGGAGCAGGGCCATCCGAGCAGTACTTC CASSRVLGAGPSEQYF TRBV14 . TRBJ2-7 .
TGTGCCAGCAGCTTAGCTTGGACAGGGGTTAGGGACACTGAAGCTTTCTTT CASSLAWTGVRDTEAFF TRBV11-3 once TRBJ1-1 TRBD1
TGTGCCAGTAAGGGACAGGGAAGGGGCAACTATGGCTACACCTTC CASKGQGRGNYGYTF TRBV19 . TRBJ1-2 TRBD1
TGTGCCAGCAGCCCCCAGGGGTACACTGAAGCTTTCTTT CASSPQGYTEAFF TRBV6-5 . TRBJ1-1 .
TGTGCCAGCAGTCCTTCTAGGAGGACTGAAGCTTTCTTT CASSPSRRTEAFF TRBV27 . TRBJ1-1 .
TGCGCCAGCAGCTTGGGGAGGGGAGGATACGAGCAGTACTTC CASSLGRGGYEQYF TRBV5-1 once TRBJ2-7 .
TGTGCCACCAGGGGGACTAGCCTCAGAGGGGCCAAAAACATTCAGTACTTC CATRGTSLRGAKNIQYF TRBV15 . TRBJ2-4 TRBD2
TGTGCCAGCAGCTTAAACCGGCAGGGCCACAAGGAGAACGAGCAGTACTTC CASSLNRQGHKENEQYF TRBV11-2 . TRBJ2-7 .
TGTGCCAGCAGCTTGTTCAGGTGTGCCTACGAGCAGTACTTC CASSLFRCAYEQYF TRBV5-8 . TRBJ2-7 .
TGTGCTAGTGGTTTGGTAGATCGGGGACTAGCGGTCTCGAACCCCGGGGAGCTGTTTTTT CASGLVDRGLAVSNPGELFF TRBV12-5 . TRBJ2-2 TRBD2
TGTGCCAGCAGCTTGGGAGGGGGAAACACCATATATTTT CASSLGGGNTIYF TRBV5-6 few TRBJ1-3 .
TGTGCCAGCAGCTCCTCTAACAGGATTGTCCAGATGAACACTGAAGCTTTCTTT CASSSSNRIVQMNTEAFF TRBV11-3 . TRBJ1-1 .
TGTGCCAGCAGCGTGTCAGGGTCCGAGCAGTACTTC CASSVSGSEQYF TRBV11-3 . TRBJ2-7 .
TGCGCCAGCAGCCAAGATGAGGGCGGGGGGCTTAACAATGAGCAGTTCTTC CASSQDEGGGLNNEQFF TRBV4-3 . TRBJ2-1 TRBD2
TGTGCCAGTAGTATAGTTGGACAGCATATGAACACTGAAGCTTTCTTT CASSIVGQHMNTEAFF TRBV19 . TRBJ1-1 .